This record covers a single TCR beta chain. The antigen is undetermined. 60 Vbeta and 13 Jbeta primers were used in PCR. Sequencing was performed with immunoSEQ multiplex PCR; in TCRdb, only in-frame clones are kept and a portion is missing. The repertoire includes tens of thousands of clones, roughly 77% of them detected once, and roughly 2% sits in the top ten. The data originate from a study of cytomegalovirus exposure and HLA in healthy donors. The CDR3 is 15 residues long. The V gene lost 4 bases and the J gene lost 1 base, with 13 bases spanning the gap. The study, taken as a whole, reports: More clonal expansion characterized HLA-associated TCR beta chains than equally common others in a later analysis.

Sequencing was performed on PBMCs. V gene TRBV6-7 combines with J gene TRBJ1-1, with D perhaps matching TRBD1 (6 bases). TRBV6-7 is an open reading frame whose function is uncertain. The receptor comes from a man aged 35 to 55 in good health and CMV-seronegative. CDR3 sequence reads: CASSSLDRRNTEAFF. The CDR3, as DNA: TGTGCCAGCAGTTCCCTCGACAGGAGGAACACTGAAGCTTTCTTT.